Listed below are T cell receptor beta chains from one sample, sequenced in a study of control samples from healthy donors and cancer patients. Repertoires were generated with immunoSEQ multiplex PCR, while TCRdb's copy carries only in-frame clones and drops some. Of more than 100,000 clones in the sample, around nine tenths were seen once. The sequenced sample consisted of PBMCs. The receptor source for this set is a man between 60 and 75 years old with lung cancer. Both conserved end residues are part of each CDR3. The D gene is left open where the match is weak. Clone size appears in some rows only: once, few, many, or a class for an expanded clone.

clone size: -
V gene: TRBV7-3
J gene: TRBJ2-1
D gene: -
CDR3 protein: CASSLMRQGLNNEQFF
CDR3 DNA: TGTGCCAGCAGCTTAATGCGGCAGGGGCTTAACAATGAGCAGTTCTTC

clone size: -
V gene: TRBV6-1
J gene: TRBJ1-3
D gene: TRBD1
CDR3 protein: CASSEGDSGNTIYF
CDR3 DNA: TGTGCCAGCAGTGAGGGGGACAGTGGAAACACCATATATTTT

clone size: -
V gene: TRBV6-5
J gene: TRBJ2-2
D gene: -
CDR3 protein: CASSYDSGTGELFF
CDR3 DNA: TGTGCCAGCAGTTACGATTCTGGGACCGGGGAGCTGTTTTTT

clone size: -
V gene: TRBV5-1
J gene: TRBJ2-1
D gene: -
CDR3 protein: CASSQPGVHNEQFF
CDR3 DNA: TGCGCCAGCAGCCAACCCGGGGTACACAATGAGCAGTTCTTC

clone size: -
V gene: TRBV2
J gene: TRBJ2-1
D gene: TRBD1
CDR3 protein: CASTSGTGPNDEQFF
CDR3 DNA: TGTGCCAGCACCTCCGGGACAGGGCCCAATGATGAGCAGTTCTTC

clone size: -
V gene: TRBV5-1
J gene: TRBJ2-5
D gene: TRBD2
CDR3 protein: CASSTGTSGTIQETQYF
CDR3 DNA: TGCGCCAGCAGCACGGGGACTAGCGGGACAATTCAAGAGACCCAGTACTTC

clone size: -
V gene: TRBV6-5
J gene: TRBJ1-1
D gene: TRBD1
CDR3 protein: CASIRDRMNTEAFF
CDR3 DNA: TGTGCCAGCATCCGGGACAGAATGAACACTGAAGCTTTCTTT

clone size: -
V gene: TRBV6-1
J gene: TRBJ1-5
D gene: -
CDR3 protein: CASSERANQPQHF
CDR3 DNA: TGTGCCAGCAGTGAACGGGCTAATCAGCCCCAGCATTTT

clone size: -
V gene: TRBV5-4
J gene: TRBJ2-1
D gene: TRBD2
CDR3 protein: CASSLPRGDNEQFF
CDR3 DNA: TGTGCCAGCAGCTTGCCGCGGGGGGACAATGAGCAGTTCTTC

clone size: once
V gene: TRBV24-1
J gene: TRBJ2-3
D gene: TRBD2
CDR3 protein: CATSDFGGASTDTQYF
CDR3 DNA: TGTGCCACCAGTGATTTCGGGGGGGCTAGCACAGATACGCAGTATTTT

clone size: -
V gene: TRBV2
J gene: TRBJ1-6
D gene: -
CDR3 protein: CASTAGTNSPLHF
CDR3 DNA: TGTGCCAGCACCGCTGGTACTAATTCACCCCTCCACTTT

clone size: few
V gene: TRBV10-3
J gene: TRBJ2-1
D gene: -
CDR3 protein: CATRDPLSYNEQFF
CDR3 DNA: TGTGCCACCCGAGATCCCCTCTCCTACAATGAGCAGTTCTTC

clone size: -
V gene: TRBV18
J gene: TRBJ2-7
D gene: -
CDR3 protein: CASSPITGTRYEQYF
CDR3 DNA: TGTGCCAGCTCACCTATTACCGGGACTCGCTACGAGCAGTACTTC

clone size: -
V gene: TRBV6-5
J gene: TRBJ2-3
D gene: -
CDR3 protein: CASSYGTGPDTQYF
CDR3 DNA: TGTGCCAGCAGTTACGGAACAGGGCCAGATACGCAGTATTTT

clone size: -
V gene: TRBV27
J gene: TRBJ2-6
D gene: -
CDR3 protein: CASSLEGSGANVLTF
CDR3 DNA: TGTGCCAGCAGTTTAGAGGGCTCTGGGGCCAACGTCCTGACTTTC

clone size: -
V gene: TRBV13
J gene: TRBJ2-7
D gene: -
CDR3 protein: CASSLGPGQFYEQYF
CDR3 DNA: TGTGCCAGCAGCTTAGGCCCCGGACAGTTCTACGAGCAGTACTTC

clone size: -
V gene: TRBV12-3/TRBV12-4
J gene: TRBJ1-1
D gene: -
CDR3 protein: CASSRYKNTEAFF
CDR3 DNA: TGTGCCAGCAGTCGGTACAAAAACACTGAAGCTTTCTTT

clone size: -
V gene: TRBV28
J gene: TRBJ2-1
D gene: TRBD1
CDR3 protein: CASSLQGDEQFF
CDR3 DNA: TGTGCCAGCAGTTTACAGGGGGATGAGCAGTTCTTC

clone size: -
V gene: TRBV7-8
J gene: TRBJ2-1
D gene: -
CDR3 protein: CASSLESSYNEQFF
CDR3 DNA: TGTGCCAGCAGCTTAGAGAGCTCCTACAATGAGCAGTTCTTC

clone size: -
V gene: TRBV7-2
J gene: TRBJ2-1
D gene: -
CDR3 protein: CASRLDRSSYNEQFF
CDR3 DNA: TGTGCCAGCAGACTAGACAGAAGCTCCTACAATGAGCAGTTCTTC

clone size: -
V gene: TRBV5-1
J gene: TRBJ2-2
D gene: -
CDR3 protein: CASSLGGNTGELFF
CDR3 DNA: TGCGCCAGCAGCTTGGGGGGGAACACCGGGGAGCTGTTTTTT

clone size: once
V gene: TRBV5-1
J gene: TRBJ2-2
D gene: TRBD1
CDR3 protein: CASSLRTGGNGELFF
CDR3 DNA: TGCGCCAGCAGCTTGAGGACAGGGGGCAACGGGGAGCTGTTTTTT

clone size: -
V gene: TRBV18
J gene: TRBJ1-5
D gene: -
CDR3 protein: CASSLTTGNQPQHF
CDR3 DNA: TGTGCCAGCTCACTAACTACCGGGAATCAGCCCCAGCATTTT

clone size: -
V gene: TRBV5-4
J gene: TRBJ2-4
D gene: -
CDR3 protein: CASSPGSEAKNIQYF
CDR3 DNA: TGTGCCAGCAGCCCAGGGAGTGAGGCCAAAAACATTCAGTACTTC

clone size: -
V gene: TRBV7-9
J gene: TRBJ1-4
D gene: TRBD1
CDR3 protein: CASSKTGFVDEKLFF
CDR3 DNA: TGTGCCAGCAGCAAGACAGGGTTCGTTGATGAAAAACTGTTTTTT

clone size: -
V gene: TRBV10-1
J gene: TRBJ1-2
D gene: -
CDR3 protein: CASSESGSTPYGYTF
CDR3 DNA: TGCGCCAGCAGTGAGTCCGGAAGCACACCCTATGGCTACACCTTC

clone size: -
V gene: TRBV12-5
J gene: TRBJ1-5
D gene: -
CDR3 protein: CASGLVSGGNQPQHF
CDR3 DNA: TGTGCTAGTGGTTTGGTTTCAGGGGGCAATCAGCCCCAGCATTTT

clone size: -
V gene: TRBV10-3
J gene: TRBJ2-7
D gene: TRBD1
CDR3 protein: CAIRLQTGDHEQYF
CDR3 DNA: TGTGCCATCAGGCTCCAAACAGGGGACCACGAGCAGTACTTC

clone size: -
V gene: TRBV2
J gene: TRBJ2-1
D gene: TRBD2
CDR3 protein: CASSEQAGGEQFF
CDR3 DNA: TGTGCCAGCAGTGAGCAGGCGGGGGGTGAGCAGTTCTTC

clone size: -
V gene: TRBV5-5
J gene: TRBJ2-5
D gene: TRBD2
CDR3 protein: CASSLVPGLAGFGGAQYF
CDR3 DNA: TGTGCCAGCAGCTTGGTTCCGGGACTAGCGGGGTTCGGGGGGGCCCAGTACTTC

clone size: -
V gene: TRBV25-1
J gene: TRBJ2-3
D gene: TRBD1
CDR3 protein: CASKGTGQDTQYF
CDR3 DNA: TGTGCCAGCAAGGGGACAGGGCAGGATACGCAGTATTTT

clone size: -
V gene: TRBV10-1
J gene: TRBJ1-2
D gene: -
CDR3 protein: CASSESFSGYTF
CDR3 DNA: TGCGCCAGCAGTGAGTCATTTTCTGGCTACACCTTC

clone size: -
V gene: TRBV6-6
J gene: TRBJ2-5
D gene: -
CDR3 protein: CASSYRRGETQYF
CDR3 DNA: TGTGCCAGCAGTTACAGGAGAGGAGAGACCCAGTACTTC

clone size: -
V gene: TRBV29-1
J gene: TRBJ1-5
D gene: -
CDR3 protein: CSVLSANQPQHF
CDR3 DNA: TGCAGCGTTTTGTCGGCCAATCAGCCCCAGCATTTT

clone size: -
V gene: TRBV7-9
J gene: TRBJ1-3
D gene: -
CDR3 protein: CASSLFRSGNTIYF
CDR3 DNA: TGTGCCAGCAGCTTATTCCGCTCTGGAAACACCATATATTTT

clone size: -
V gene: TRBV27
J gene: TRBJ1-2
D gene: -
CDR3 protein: CASRTADYGYTF
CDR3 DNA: TGTGCCAGCAGAACCGCAGACTATGGCTACACCTTC

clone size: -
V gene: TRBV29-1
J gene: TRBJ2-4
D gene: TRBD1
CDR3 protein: CSVGDRALDIQYF
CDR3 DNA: TGCAGCGTGGGGGACAGGGCGCTTGACATTCAGTACTTC

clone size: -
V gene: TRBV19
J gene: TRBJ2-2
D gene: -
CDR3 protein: CASRASFLRDGNTGELFF
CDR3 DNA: TGTGCCAGTCGAGCCTCATTCCTCCGGGACGGCAACACCGGGGAGCTGTTTTTT

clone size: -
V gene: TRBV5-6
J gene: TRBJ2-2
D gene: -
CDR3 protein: CASSLLGVGTGELFF
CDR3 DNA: TGTGCCAGCAGCTTGTTGGGAGTTGGGACCGGGGAGCTGTTTTTT

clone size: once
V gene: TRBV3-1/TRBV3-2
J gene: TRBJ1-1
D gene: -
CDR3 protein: CASSPRQGTEAFF
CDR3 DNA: TGTGCCAGCAGCCCCCGTCAGGGGACTGAAGCTTTCTTT

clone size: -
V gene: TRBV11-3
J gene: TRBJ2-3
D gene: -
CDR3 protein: CASSSRTSPTDTQYF
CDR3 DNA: TGTGCCAGCAGCTCCCGGACTTCACCCACAGATACGCAGTATTTT

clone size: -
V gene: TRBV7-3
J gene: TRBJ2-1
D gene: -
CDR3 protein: CASSLAPEPGNEQFF
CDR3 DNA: TGTGCCAGCAGCCTAGCTCCGGAGCCGGGGAATGAGCAGTTCTTC

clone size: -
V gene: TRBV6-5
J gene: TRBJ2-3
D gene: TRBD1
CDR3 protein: CASRPDRSTDTQYF
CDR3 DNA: TGTGCCAGCCGTCCGGACAGGAGCACAGATACGCAGTATTTT

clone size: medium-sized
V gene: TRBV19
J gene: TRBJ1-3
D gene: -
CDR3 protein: CASRTGGNTIYF
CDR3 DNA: TGTGCCAGTAGGACAGGTGGAAACACCATATATTTT

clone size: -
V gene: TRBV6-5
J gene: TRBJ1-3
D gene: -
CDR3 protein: CASSSGALGTIYF
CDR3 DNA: TGTGCCAGCAGTTCGGGGGCCCTGGGGACCATATATTTT

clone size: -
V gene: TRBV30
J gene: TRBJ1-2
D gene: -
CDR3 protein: CAWSSGRYGYTF
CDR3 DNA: TGTGCCTGGAGTTCAGGGCGGTATGGCTACACCTTC

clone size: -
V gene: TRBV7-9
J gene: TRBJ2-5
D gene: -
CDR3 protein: CASSLGGVGQETQYF
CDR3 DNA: TGTGCCAGCAGCTTAGGTGGGGTTGGGCAAGAGACCCAGTACTTC

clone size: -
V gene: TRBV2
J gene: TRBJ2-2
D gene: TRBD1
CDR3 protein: CASSVIGTGPGELFF
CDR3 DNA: TGTGCCAGCAGTGTAATCGGGACAGGGCCCGGGGAGCTGTTTTTT

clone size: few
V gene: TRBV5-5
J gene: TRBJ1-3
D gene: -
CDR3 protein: CASSSGIRGNTIYF
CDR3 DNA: TGTGCCAGCAGCTCGGGAATAAGGGGAAACACCATATATTTT

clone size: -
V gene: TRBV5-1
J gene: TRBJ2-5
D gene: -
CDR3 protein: CASSLDRRSETQYF
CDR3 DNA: TGCGCCAGCAGCTTGGACAGGCGATCGGAGACCCAGTACTTC

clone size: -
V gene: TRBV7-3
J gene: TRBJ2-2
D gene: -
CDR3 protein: CASSFRWTSNTGELFF
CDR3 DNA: TGTGCCAGCAGCTTTAGGTGGACATCGAACACCGGGGAGCTGTTTTTT

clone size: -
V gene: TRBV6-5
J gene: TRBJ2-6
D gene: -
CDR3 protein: CASRLMVSGANVLTF
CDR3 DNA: TGTGCCAGCCGCTTAATGGTCTCTGGGGCCAACGTCCTGACTTTC

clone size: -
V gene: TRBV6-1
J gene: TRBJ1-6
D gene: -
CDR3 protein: CASSEGGAPYNSPLHF
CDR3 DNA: TGTGCCAGCAGTGAAGGAGGGGCCCCCTATAATTCACCCCTCCACTTT

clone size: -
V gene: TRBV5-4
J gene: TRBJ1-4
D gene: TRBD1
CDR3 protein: CASSPRTGGGEKLFF
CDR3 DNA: TGTGCCAGCAGCCCCAGGACAGGGGGCGGTGAAAAACTGTTTTTT

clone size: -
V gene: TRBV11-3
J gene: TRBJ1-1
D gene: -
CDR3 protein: CASSLTSGPGTEAFF
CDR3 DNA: TGTGCCAGCAGCTTGACGTCGGGGCCGGGGACTGAAGCTTTCTTT